Included here is one T cell receptor beta chain sequence, with context. Its antigen is unknown. Germline V gene data show CDR1 as ENHRY and CDR2 as SYGVKD. Deletions cut 5 bases from V and 6 bases from J, with 18 bases between. The CDR3 is 15 residues long. This sample was included in a study of CD8+CD57+ T cells in acquired aplastic anemia. General study results and limits: Researchers report that fewer than 30 CD8+ CDR3 sequences appeared in both patients and controls.

Genomic DNA constituted the template upon which TCR beta VDJ and CDR3 profiling was performed. MiXCR was run by TCRdb on the reads, yielding one entry per CDR3 protein. Altogether about 190,000 distinct CDR3 sequences are present, less than 70% being singletons, with the ten largest covering approximately 15%. The rearrangement links TRBV10-3 to TRBJ2-3; D might be TRBD1 (7 bases). The sequence was collected from a human donor in good health, serving as a control. The specimen was sorted CD4+, CD8+, or CD8+CD57+ T cells (not recorded which) from PBMCs. CDR3 residues: CAISSLQGGSDTQYF. Here the CDR3 DNA reads TGTGCCATCAGTTCCTTGCAGGGGGGATCCGATACGCAGTATTTT.